These 23 T cell receptor beta chains were all obtained from the same sample, sequenced in a study of control samples from healthy donors and cancer patients. Method: immunoSEQ multiplex PCR; TCRdb's copy keeps in-frame clones and lacks some. Here the sample spans roughly 98,000 clones, more than 75% being singletons. Sequencing was done on a sample of blood. The receptors were gathered from a woman aged 60-75 years in good health.

The gene calls are TRBV18 and TRBJ2-3, with D uncertain. Germline CDR1 reads KGHSH; CDR2 reads LQKENI. CDR3 length: 17 amino acids. With 3 bases removed from V and 0 bases from J, the gap between germline ends came to 16 bases. CDR3 in DNA: TGTGCCAGCTCACCCCGGGTCTTAGGGCCTAGCACAGATACGCAGTATTTT. Translated: CASSPRVLGPSTDTQYF.

V usage is TRBV2 and J usage is TRBJ2-2; TRBD2 might be the D (7 bases). The CDR3 contains 15 residues. Trimming stripped 6 bases from V and 6 bases from J, with 17 bases between. Germline CDR1 and CDR2: SNHLY and FYNNEI. CDR3: CASSGVVGGAGELFF. The CDR3 coding sequence is TGTGCCAGCAGCGGCGTCGTAGGGGGGGCCGGGGAGCTGTTTTTT.

V gene TRBV28 combines with J gene TRBJ1-6; 9 bases fit TRBD1. Germline CDR1 and CDR2: MDHEN and SYDVKM. The CDR3 sequence is 17 residues long. Unmatched junction bases numbered 12, after V lost 3 bases and J lost 9 bases. The DNA of the CDR3 is TGTGCCAGCAGTTTGCCTTTATCCGGGACAGGGAGTTCACCCCTCCACTTT. It is translated as CASSLPLSGTGSSPLHF.

The chain carries TRBV20-1 and TRBJ1-2; weak D call: TRBD1 (6 bases). Trimming removed 3 bases from V and 7 bases from J, with 15 bases in between. The CDR3 is made up of 13 amino acids. CDR1 is DFQATT, CDR2 SNEGSKA, per germline (reference sequence). The CDR3, as DNA: TGCAGTGCTAGTCCTTTGGTGGGGGCTGGCTACACCTTC. It translates to CSASPLVGAGYTF.

This chain uses TRBV6-5 with TRBJ2-1, with D possibly being TRBD1 (5 bases). V gave up 10 bases and J gave up 12 bases, with 22 bases separating them. The CDR3 has 13 amino acids. The V gene's germline CDR1 is MNHEY and CDR2 SVGAGI. The DNA for the CDR3 is TGTGCCACCAAAAGGGGCTCAGGGTCGGGGCAGTTCTTC. Protein product: CATKRGSGSGQFF.

A single count supports this clone. The chain is built from TRBV6-5 and TRBJ1-3; no clear D gene. The V end lost 5 bases, the J end lost 0 bases, and 8 bases lay between the germline ends. The CDR3 has 14 amino acids. Germline CDR1 is MNHEY and CDR2 is SVGAGI. CDR3 sequence: CASSIGRSGNTIYF. CDR3 DNA sequence: TGTGCCAGCAGTATAGGGCGCTCTGGAAACACCATATATTTT.

The chain employs TRBV4-3 and TRBJ1-1; D is undetermined. Trimming left V 0 bases short and J 5 bases short, with 10 bases between. The length of the CDR3 is 14 residues. CDR1 is LGHNA, CDR2 YSLEER, per germline. This chain's CDR3 is CASSQDQMDTEAFF. CDR3 DNA sequence: TGCGCCAGCAGCCAAGATCAAATGGATACTGAAGCTTTCTTT.

V is TRBV5-4 and J is TRBJ2-2; D gene uncertain. Trimming shortened V by 0 bases and J by 4 bases, and 4 bases separated the two germline ends. The CDR3 length is 13 residues. Germline assignment: CDR1 SGHNT and CDR2 YYREEE (reference sequence). For the CDR3, the DNA is TGTGCCAGCAGCTTGGCTAGCACCGGGGAGCTGTTTTTT. Translating gives CASSLASTGELFF. The full variable domain, its missing parts supplied by reference TRBV5-4 and TRBJ2-2, is ETGVTQSPTHLIKTRGQQVTLRCSSQSGHNTVSWYQQALGQGPQFIFQYYREEENGRGNFPPRFSGLQFPNYSSELNVNALELDDSALYLCASSLASTGELFFGEGSRLTVL.

The chain has TRBV29-1 and TRBJ2-3, with 11 nucleotides matching TRBD2. The V gene end was trimmed by 2 bases and the J gene end by 1 base; junction bases not matched to a gene: 2. The germline V gene has CDR1 SQVTM and CDR2 ANQGSEA. CDR3 length equals 15 residues. For the CDR3, the DNA is TGCAGCGTTGAAATTAGCGGGGGGGGCACAGATACGCAGTATTTT. It translates to CSVEISGGGTDTQYF.

This chain connects TRBV6-2 or TRBV6-3 to TRBJ1-2, with unresolved D. Per the germline V gene, CDR1 is MNHEY and CDR2 is SVGEGT. The ends were cut back, 5 bases at V and 1 base at J, with 20 bases in the middle. The CDR3 covers 17 residues. CDR3 DNA: TGTGCCAGCAGTGATAGTAGGAGGTCAGCACATAACTATGGCTACACCTTC. This translates into CASSDSRRSAHNYGYTF.

In DNA form, the CDR3 reads TGTGCCAGTAGTAAGCGGGCGAACACCGGGGAGCTGTTTTTT. Its protein is CASSKRANTGELFF. The chain uses TRBV19 and TRBJ2-2, with a tentative D call TRBD2 (6 bases). V lost 4 bases and J 0 bases, leaving 6 bases between the germline ends. This CDR3 spans 14 amino acids. Germline CDR1 reads LNHDA; CDR2 reads SQIVND (reference sequence). Based on the CDR3 plus reference TRBV19 and TRBJ2-2, the full variable domain is DGGITQSPKYLFRKEGQNVTLSCEQNLNHDAMYWYRQDPGQGLRLIYYSQIVNDFQKGDIAEGYSVSREKKESFPLTVTSAQKNPTAFYLCASSKRANTGELFFGEGSRLTVL.

The J gene is TRBJ2-4, the V gene TRBV19; TRBD2 is a possible D gene (5 bases). Per germline, CDR1 LNHDA and CDR2 SQIVND (reference sequence). V lost 1 base and J lost 0, with 7 bases in between. The CDR3 is 15 residues long. The CDR3 here is CASSIGGLAKNIQYF. The CDR3 DNA follows: TGTGCCAGTAGTATAGGTGGACTAGCCAAAAACATTCAGTACTTC.

The J gene is TRBJ2-3, the V gene TRBV4-1, with D possibly being TRBD2 (5 bases). Trimming removed 1 base at V and 6 bases at J, with 14 bases between. The CDR3 is made up of 15 amino acids. Germline CDR1 is MGHRA and CDR2 is YSYEKL. The CDR3 region has the DNA TGCGCCAGCAGCCAAGGGACTCTCACGGTGGATACGCAGTATTTT. Translating it yields CASSQGTLTVDTQYF.

The genes are TRBV19 and TRBJ2-3; 12 nucleotides agree with TRBD2. The V gene's germline CDR1 is LNHDA and CDR2 SQIVND (reference sequence). V dropped 6 bases and J dropped 5; count of bases not matched to a gene: 12. The CDR3 runs 17 residues. CDR3 bases: TGTGCCAGTAGCCCCCCCCGGGCTAGCGGGGGGGGAGATACGCAGTATTTT. Protein: CASSPPRASGGGDTQYF.

The chain has TRBV5-6 and TRBJ2-4, with D possibly being TRBD1 (5 bases). Trimming left V 2 bases short and J 4 bases short, with 10 bases between. The CDR3 covers 14 residues. CDR1 SGHDT and CDR2 YYEEEE come from the germline V gene. In DNA form, the CDR3 reads TGTGCCAGCAGCTTCGTCGACAGTAAAAACATTCAGTACTTC. Amino acid sequence: CASSFVDSKNIQYF.

The chain has TRBV3-1 (or the pseudogene TRBV3-2) and TRBJ2-1; tentatively, D is TRBD2 (6 bases). Germline CDR1 reads LGHDT; CDR2 reads YNNKEL (reference sequence). The CDR3 runs to 16 residues. V lost 2 bases and J lost 0, with 11 bases in between. The CDR3 region has the DNA TGTGCCAGCAGCCAAACCCTGGGGGGCTCCTACAATGAGCAGTTCTTC. Translated, it gives CASSQTLGGSYNEQFF.

The chain uses TRBV6-5 and TRBJ2-7, with 9 nucleotides matching TRBD1. This CDR3 has 14 amino acids. CDR1 is MNHEY and CDR2 is SVGAGI in the germline V gene. With V trimmed by 2 bases and J by 5 bases, 4 bases remained unmatched. The CDR3 bases are TGTGCCAGCAGTTACAGGACAGGGGAAGACGAGCAGTACTTC. It yields the protein CASSYRTGEDEQYF.

J is TRBJ1-1 and V is TRBV5-5; D unclear. Trimming stripped 6 bases from V and 1 base from J, with 16 bases between. Germline CDR1 is SGHKS and CDR2 is YYEKEE (reference sequence). The CDR3 runs to 15 residues. CDR3 nucleotides: TGTGCCAGCAACCCCTCTTGGGCGGGGAACACTGAAGCTTTCTTT. Protein product: CASNPSWAGNTEAFF. Complete variable domain (other parts from reference TRBV5-5 and TRBJ1-1): DAGVTQSPTHLIKTRGQQVTLRCSPISGHKSVSWYQQVLGQGPQFIFQYYEKEERGRGNFPDRFSARQFPNYSSELNVNALLLGDSALYLCASNPSWAGNTEAFFGQGTRLTVV.

The chain couples TRBV2 to TRBJ2-2; tentative D call: TRBD2 (5 bases). The CDR3 is made up of 14 amino acids. CDR1 is SNHLY and CDR2 is FYNNEI in the germline V gene. V lost 4 bases, J lost 5 bases, and 11 bases lay in between. The DNA of the CDR3 is TGTGCCAGCAGTGTCGGAGGTCAAACCGGGGAGCTGTTTTTT. The encoded protein is CASSVGGQTGELFF.

This chain uses TRBV28 with TRBJ1-5, with 11 bases lining up with TRBD1. The CDR3 is 15 amino acids. Germline values: CDR1 MDHEN, CDR2 SYDVKM. J lost 6 bases, V lost 3 bases, and 4 bases had no gene match. The CDR3 DNA is TGTGCCAGCAGTTTCAGGACAGGGGGCTTTCAGCCCCAGCATTTT. Its translation is CASSFRTGGFQPQHF.

The gene calls are TRBV4-3 and TRBJ2-7; D is perhaps TRBD1 (6 bases). In germline, CDR1 is LGHNA, CDR2 YSLEER. The CDR3 length is 15 residues. V lost 4 bases and J lost 0, with 13 bases in between. The CDR3 sequence: CASSLHRDNSYEQYF. The CDR3 region has the DNA TGCGCCAGCAGCCTGCACCGGGACAACTCCTACGAGCAGTACTTC.

This sequence joins TRBV10-1 and TRBJ1-4; 7 positions match TRBD1. The CDR3 sequence is 15 residues long. The germline V gene has CDR1 WNHNN and CDR2 SYGVQD (reference sequence). The trim removed 5 bases at V and 5 bases at J, leaving 8 bases unmatched. CDR3 in DNA: TGCGCCAGCAGTCCGATCAGGGACAGCAATGAAAAACTGTTTTTT. Residues: CASSPIRDSNEKLFF.

The gene calls are TRBV5-4 and TRBJ1-3, with 11 bases lining up with TRBD1. After removal of 3 bases from V and 8 bases from J, the junction contained 7 bases not matched to a gene. Germline CDR1 reads SGHNT; CDR2 reads YYREEE (reference sequence). This CDR3 comprises 15 residues. CDR3 sequence: CASSSPGTGGHTIYF. The CDR3 coding sequence is TGTGCCAGCAGCTCTCCCGGGACAGGGGGACACACCATATATTTT. Using reference TRBV5-4 and TRBJ1-3 for the parts outside the CDR3, the full variable domain is ETGVTQSPTHLIKTRGQQVTLRCSSQSGHNTVSWYQQALGQGPQFIFQYYREEENGRGNFPPRFSGLQFPNYSSELNVNALELDDSALYLCASSSPGTGGHTIYFGEGSWLTVV.